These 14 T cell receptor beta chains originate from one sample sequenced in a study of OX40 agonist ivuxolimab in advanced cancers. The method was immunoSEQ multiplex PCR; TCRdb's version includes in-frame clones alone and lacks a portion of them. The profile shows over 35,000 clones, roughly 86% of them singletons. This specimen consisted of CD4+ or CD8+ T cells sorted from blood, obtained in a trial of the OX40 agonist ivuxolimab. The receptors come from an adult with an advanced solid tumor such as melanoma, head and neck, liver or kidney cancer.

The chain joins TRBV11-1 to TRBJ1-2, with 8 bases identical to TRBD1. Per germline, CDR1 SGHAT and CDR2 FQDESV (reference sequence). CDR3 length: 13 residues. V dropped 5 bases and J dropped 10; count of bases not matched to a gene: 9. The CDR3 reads CASSQTGTGDYTF. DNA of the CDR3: TGTGCCAGCAGCCAAACCGGGACAGGTGACTACACCTTC.

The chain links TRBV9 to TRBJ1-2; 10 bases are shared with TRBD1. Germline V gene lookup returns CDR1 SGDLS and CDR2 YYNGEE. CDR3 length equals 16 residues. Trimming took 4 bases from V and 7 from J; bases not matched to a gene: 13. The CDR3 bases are TGTGCCAGCAGCACCGGGACAGGGGAGGTAGAAGGTGGCTACACCTTC. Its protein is CASSTGTGEVEGGYTF. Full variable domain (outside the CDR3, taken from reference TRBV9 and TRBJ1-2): DSGVTQTPKHLITATGQRVTLRCSPRSGDLSVYWYQQSLDQGLQFLIQYYNGEERAKGNILERFSAQQFPDLHSELNLSSLELGDSALYFCASSTGTGEVEGGYTFGSGTRLTVV.

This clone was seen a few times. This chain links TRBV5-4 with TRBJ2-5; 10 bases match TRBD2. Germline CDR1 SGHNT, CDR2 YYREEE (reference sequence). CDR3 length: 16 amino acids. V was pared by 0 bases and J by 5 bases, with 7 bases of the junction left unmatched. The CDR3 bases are TGTGCCAGCAGCTTGGGCCCCGGGACTAGCGCTGAGACCCAGTACTTC. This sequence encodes CASSLGPGTSAETQYF.

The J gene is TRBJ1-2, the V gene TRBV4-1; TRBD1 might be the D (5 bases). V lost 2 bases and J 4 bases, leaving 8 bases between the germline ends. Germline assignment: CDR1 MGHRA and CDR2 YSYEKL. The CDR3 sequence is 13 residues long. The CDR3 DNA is TGCGCCAGCAGCCAACCGGGACTCTATGGCTACACCTTC. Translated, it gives CASSQPGLYGYTF.

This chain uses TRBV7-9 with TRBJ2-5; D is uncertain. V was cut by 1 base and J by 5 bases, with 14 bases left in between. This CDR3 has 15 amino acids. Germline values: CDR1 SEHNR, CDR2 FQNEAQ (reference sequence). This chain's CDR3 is CASSLDMGQRETQYF. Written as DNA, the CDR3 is TGTGCCAGCAGCTTAGATATGGGTCAAAGGGAGACCCAGTACTTC.

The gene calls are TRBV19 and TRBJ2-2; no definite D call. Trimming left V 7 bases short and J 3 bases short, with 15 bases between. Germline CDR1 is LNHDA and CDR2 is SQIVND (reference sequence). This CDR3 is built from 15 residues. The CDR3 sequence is CASNDSPWDTGELFF. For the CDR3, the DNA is TGTGCCAGTAACGACTCTCCTTGGGACACCGGGGAGCTGTTTTTT.

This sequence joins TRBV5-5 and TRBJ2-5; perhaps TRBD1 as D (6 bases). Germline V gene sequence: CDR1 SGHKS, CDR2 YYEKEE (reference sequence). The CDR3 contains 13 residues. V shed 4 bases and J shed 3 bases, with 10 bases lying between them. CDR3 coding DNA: TGTGCCAGCAGCCGGACAGAAAAAGAGACCCAGTACTTC. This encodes CASSRTEKETQYF. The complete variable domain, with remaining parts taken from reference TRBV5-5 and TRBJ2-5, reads DAGVTQSPTHLIKTRGQQVTLRCSPISGHKSVSWYQQVLGQGPQFIFQYYEKEERGRGNFPDRFSARQFPNYSSELNVNALLLGDSALYLCASSRTEKETQYFGPGTRLLVL.

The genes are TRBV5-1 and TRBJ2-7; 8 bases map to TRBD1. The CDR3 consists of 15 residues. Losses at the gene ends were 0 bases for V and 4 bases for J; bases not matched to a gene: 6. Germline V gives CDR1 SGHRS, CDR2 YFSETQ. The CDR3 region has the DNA TGCGCCAGCAGCTTGGATCCAGGGGGCACGTACGAGCAGTACTTC. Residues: CASSLDPGGTYEQYF.

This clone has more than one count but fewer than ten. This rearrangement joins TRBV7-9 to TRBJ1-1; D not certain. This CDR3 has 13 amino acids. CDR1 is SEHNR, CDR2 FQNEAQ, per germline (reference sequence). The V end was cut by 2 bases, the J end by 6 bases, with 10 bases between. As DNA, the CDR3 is TGTGCCAGCAGCTTACAGGACGCGGCTGAAGCTTTCTTT. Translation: CASSLQDAAEAFF.

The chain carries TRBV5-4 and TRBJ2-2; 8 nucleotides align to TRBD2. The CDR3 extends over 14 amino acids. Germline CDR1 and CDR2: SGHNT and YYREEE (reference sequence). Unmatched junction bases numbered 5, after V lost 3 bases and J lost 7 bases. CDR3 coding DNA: TGTGCCAGCAGCTACGGACTAGCAAACGGGGAGCTGTTTTTT. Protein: CASSYGLANGELFF.

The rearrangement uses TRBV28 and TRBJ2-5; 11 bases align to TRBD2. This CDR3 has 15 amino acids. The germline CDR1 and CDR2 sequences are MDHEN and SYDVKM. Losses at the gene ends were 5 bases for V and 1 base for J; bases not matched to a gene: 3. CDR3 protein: CASSPLAGGQETQYF. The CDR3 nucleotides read TGTGCCAGCAGTCCGCTAGCGGGGGGCCAAGAGACCCAGTACTTC.

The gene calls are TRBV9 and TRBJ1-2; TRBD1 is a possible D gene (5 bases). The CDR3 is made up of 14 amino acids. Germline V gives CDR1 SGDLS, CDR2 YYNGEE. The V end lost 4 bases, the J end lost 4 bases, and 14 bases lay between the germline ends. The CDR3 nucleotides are TGTGCCAGCAGCCCAGGGACTGGGATCTATGGCTACACCTTC. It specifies CASSPGTGIYGYTF.

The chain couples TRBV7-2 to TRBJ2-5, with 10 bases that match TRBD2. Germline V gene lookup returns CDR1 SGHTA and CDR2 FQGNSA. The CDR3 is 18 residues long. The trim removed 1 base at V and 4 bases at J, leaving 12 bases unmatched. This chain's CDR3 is CASSLGGTSAGWLETQYF. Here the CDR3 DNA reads TGTGCCAGCAGCTTAGGTGGGACTAGCGCGGGGTGGTTAGAGACCCAGTACTTC.

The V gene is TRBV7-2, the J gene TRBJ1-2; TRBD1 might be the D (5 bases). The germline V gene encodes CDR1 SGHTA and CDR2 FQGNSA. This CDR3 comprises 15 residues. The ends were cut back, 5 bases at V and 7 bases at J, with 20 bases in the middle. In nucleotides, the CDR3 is TGTGCCAGCAGCCCGCAGGCCGGGACGCTGGTTGGCTACACCTTC. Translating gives CASSPQAGTLVGYTF.